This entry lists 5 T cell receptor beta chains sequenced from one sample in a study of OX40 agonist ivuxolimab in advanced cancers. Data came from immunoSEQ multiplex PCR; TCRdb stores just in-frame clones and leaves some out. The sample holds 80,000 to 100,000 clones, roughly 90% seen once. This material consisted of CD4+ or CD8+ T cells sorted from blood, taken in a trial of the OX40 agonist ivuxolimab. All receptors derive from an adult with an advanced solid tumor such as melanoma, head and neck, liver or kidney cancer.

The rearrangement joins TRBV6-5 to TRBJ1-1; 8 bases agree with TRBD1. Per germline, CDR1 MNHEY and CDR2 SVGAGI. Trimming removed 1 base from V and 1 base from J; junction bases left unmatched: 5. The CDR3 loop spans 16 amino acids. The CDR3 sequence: CASSYWGQARNTEAFF. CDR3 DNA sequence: TGTGCCAGCAGTTACTGGGGACAGGCTCGGAACACTGAAGCTTTCTTT.

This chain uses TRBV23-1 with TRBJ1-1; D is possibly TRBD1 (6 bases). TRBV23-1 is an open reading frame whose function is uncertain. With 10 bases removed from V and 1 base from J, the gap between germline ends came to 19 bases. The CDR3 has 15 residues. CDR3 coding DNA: TGCGCCACCGAAGGGGGGGGTGAGGCGAACACTGAAGCTTTCTTT. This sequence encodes CATEGGGEANTEAFF.

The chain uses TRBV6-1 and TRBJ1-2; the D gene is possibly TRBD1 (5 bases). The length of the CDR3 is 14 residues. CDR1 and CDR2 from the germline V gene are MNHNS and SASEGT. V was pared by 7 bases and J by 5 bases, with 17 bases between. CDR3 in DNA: TGTGCCAGCACCGATAGGGGCCGGGAATATGGCTACACCTTC. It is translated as CASTDRGREYGYTF.

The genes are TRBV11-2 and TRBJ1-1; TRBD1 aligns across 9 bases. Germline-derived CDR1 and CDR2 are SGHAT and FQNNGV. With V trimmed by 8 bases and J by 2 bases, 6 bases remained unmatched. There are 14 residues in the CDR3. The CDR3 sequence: CASAGQGTNTEAFF. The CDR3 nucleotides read TGTGCCAGCGCTGGACAGGGGACTAACACTGAAGCTTTCTTT.

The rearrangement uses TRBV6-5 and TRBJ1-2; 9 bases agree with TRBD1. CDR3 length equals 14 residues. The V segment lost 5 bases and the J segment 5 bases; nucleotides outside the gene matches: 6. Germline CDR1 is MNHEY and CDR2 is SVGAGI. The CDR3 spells CASSPGTGFYGYTF. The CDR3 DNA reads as TGTGCCAGCAGTCCCGGGACAGGGTTTTATGGCTACACCTTC.